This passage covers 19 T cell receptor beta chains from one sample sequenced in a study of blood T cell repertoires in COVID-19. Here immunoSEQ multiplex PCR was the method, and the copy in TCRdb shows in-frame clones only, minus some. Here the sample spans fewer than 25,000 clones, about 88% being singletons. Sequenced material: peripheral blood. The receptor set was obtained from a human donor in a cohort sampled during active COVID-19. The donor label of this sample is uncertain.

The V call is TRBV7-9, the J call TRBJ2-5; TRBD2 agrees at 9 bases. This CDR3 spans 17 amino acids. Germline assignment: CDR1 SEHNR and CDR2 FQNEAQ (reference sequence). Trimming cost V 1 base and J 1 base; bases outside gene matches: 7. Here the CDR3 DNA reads TGTGCCAGCAGCTTAGGCGGGCTAGCGGGGTTCCAAGAGACCCAGTACTTC. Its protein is CASSLGGLAGFQETQYF. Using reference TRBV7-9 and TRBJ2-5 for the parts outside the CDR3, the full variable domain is DTGVSQNPRHKITKRGQNVTFRCDPISEHNRLYWYRQTLGQGPEFLTYFQNEAQLEKSRLLSDRFSAERPKGSFSTLEIQRTEQGDSAMYLCASSLGGLAGFQETQYFGPGTRLLVL.

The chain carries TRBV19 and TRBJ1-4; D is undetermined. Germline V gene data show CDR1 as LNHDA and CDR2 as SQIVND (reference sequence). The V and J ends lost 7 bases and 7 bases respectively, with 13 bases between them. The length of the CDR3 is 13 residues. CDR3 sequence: CASTKRGPEKLFF. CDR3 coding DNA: TGTGCCAGTACCAAGAGAGGGCCTGAAAAACTGTTTTTT.

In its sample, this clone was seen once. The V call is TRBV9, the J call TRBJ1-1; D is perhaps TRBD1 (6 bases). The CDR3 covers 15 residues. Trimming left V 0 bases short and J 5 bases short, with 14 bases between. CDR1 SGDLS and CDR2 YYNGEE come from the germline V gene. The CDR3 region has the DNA TGTGCCAGCAGCGTAGACTCGGGACATTCAACTGAAGCTTTCTTT. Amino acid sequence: CASSVDSGHSTEAFF.

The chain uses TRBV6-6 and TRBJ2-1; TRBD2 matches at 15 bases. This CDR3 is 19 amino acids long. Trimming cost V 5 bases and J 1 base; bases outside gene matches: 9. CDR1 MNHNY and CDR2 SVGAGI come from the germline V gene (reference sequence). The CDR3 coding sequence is TGTGCCAGCAGTCCTTCCGCCGGGACTAGCGGGAGGTCCTACAATGAGCAGTTCTTC. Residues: CASSPSAGTSGRSYNEQFF.

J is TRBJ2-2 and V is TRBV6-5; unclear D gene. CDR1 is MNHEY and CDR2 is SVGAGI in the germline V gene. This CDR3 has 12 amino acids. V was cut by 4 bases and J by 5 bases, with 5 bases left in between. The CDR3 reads CASSFRTGELFF. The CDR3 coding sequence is TGTGCCAGCAGTTTCCGTACCGGGGAGCTGTTTTTT.

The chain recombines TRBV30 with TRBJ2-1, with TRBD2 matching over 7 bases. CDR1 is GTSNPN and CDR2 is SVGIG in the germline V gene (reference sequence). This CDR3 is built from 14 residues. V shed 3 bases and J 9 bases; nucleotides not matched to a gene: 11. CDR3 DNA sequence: TGTGCCTGGAGAGGTGGGAGGGCCGGGCGTGAGCAGTTCTTC. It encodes CAWRGGRAGREQFF.

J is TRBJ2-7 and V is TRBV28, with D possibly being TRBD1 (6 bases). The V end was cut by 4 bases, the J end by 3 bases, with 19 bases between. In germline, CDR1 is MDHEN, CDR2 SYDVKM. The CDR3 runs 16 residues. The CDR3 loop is CASSSPNYRGSYEQYF. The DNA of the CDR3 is TGTGCCAGCAGTTCCCCAAACTATAGGGGGAGCTACGAGCAGTACTTC.

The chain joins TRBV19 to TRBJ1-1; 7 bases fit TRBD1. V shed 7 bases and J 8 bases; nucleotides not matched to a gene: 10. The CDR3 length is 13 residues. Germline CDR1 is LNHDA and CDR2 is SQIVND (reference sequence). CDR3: CASTRQGTLEAFF. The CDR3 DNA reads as TGTGCCAGTACCCGACAGGGTACACTAGAAGCTTTCTTT.

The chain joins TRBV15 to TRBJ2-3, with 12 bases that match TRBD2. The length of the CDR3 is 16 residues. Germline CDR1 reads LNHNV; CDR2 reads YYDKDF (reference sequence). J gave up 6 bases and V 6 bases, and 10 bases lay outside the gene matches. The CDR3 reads CATRHTTSGRSDTQYF. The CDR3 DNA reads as TGTGCCACCAGGCATACTACTAGCGGGAGGTCGGATACGCAGTATTTT.

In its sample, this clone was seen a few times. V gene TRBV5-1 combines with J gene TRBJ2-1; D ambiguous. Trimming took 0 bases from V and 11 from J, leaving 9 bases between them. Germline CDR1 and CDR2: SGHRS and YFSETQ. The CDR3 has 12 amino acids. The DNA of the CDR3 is TGCGCCAGCAGCTTGGTCAACGAGAAGCAGTTCTTC. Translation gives CASSLVNEKQFF.

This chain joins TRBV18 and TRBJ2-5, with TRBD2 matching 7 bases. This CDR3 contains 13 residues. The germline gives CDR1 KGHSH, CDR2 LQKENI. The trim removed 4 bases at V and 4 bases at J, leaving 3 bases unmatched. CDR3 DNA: TGTGCCAGCTCACAACCGGGAGGAGAGACCCAGTACTTC. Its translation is CASSQPGGETQYF.

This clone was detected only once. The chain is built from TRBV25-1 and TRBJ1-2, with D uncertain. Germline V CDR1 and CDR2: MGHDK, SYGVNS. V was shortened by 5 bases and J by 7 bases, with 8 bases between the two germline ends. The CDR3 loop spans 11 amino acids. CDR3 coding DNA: TGTGCCAGCAGTCGTGAGGGTGGCTACACCTTC. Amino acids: CASSREGGYTF.

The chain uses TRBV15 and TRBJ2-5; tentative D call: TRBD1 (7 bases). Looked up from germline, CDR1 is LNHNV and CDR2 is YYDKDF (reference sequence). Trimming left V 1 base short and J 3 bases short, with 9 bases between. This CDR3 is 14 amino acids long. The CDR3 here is CATSRGGTEETQYF. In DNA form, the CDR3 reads TGTGCCACCAGCAGAGGCGGGACAGAAGAGACCCAGTACTTC.

CDR3 DNA sequence: TGTGCCAGCAGCCCCAGCGGGCCCGGTCTGGGGGAGCTGTTTTTT. It is translated as CASSPSGPGLGELFF. The chain links TRBV11-2 to TRBJ2-2, with a tentative D call TRBD2 (6 bases). The CDR3 loop spans 15 amino acids. V gave up 5 bases and J gave up 8 bases, with 18 bases separating them. Germline V gene lookup returns CDR1 SGHAT and CDR2 FQNNGV.

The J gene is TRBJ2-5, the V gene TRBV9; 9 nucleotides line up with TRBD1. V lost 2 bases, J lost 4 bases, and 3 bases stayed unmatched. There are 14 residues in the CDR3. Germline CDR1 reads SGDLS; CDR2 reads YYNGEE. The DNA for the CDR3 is TGTGCCAGCAGCGTGGACAGGGGAGGAGAGACCCAGTACTTC. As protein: CASSVDRGGETQYF.

CDR3 nucleotides: TGTGCCAGCTCACGGGGGGATGTCACTGAAGCTTTCTTT. Its protein is CASSRGDVTEAFF. The chain uses TRBV18 and TRBJ1-1; possibly TRBD1 for D (5 bases). Germline CDR1 and CDR2: KGHSH and LQKENI. This CDR3 contains 13 residues. V lost 4 bases, J lost 4 bases, and 10 bases lay in between.

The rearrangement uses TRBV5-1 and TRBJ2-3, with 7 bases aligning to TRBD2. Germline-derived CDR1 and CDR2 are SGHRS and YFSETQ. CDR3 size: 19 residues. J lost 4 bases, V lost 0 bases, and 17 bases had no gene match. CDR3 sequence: CASSLVGASGSEAPDTQYF. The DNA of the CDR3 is TGCGCCAGCAGCTTGGTTGGGGCTAGCGGAAGTGAGGCCCCAGATACGCAGTATTTT.

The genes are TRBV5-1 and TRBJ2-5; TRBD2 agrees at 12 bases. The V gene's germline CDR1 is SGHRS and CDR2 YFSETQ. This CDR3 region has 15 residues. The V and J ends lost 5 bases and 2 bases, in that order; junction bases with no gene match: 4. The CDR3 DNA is TGCGCCAGCAGTGTGGGGACTAGCGGGCAAGAGACCCAGTACTTC. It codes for CASSVGTSGQETQYF.

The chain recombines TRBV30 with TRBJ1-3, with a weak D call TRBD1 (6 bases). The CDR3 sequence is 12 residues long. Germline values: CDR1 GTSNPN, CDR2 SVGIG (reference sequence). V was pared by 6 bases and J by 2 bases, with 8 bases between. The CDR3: CACGGPGNTIYF. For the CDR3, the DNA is TGTGCCTGTGGGGGCCCTGGAAACACCATATATTTT.